This T cell receptor beta chain was sequenced for a study of CD8 T cells in Susac syndrome. With random hexamers, roughly 0.45 to 1 ug RNA was reverse transcribed. MiXCR, run by TCRdb on the immunoSEQ multiplex PCR reads, gives a single entry per CDR3 protein. The table lists about 140,000 distinct CDR3 sequences, 95% of them singletons. V was cut by 7 bases and J by 5 bases, with 17 bases left in between. CDR1 and CDR2 (germline): SQVTM, ANQGSEA. The CDR3 has 13 residues. This TCR derives from a human donor with Susac syndrome. The sequencing sample was made of CD8+ T cells from PBMCs. The chain joins TRBV29-1 to TRBJ1-2; D may be TRBD1 (6 bases). The CDR3 DNA sequence: TGCAGCGCCGGAGGGTCAGGGGCTTATGGCTACACCTTC. It specifies CSAGGSGAYGYTF.